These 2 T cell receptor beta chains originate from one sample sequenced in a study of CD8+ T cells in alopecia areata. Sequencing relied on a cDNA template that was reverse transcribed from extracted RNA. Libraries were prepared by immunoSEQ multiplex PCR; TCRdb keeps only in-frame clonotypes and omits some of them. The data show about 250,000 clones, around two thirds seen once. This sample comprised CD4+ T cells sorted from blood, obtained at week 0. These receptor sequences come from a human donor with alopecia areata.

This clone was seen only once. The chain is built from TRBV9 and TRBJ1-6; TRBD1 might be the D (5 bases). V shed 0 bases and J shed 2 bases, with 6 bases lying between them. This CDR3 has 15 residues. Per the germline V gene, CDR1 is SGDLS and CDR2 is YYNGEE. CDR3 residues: CASSVEGTYNSPLHF. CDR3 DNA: TGTGCCAGCAGCGTAGAGGGGACCTATAATTCACCCCTCCACTTT.

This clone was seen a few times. CDR3 nucleotide sequence: TGCGCCACGAAAAGTCAGGGGGCTGGCTACACCTTC. It translates to CATKSQGAGYTF. The chain has TRBV23-1 and TRBJ1-2; 8 bases fit TRBD1. TRBV23-1 is recorded as an ORF, its role being uncertain. The CDR3 has 12 residues. V lost 10 bases and J lost 7; bases outside the gene matches: 8.